One sample yielded the 10 T cell receptor beta chains listed below, sequenced in a study of somatic mutations in cytotoxic T cells in rheumatoid arthritis. Here immunoSEQ multiplex PCR was the method, and the copy in TCRdb shows in-frame clones only, minus some. The profile covers fewer than 25,000 clones, with approximately 71% appearing a single time and 18% taken by the ten largest. Sequences were obtained from CD8+ T cells sorted from blood. Source of these receptors: an adult with rheumatoid arthritis.

This chain links TRBV5-4 with TRBJ2-1; D gene ambiguous. Trimming cost V 4 bases and J 4 bases, with 6 bases left between them. This CDR3 contains 12 residues. Per the germline V gene, CDR1 is SGHNT and CDR2 is YYREEE (reference sequence). Here the CDR3 DNA reads TGTGCCAGCAGCCAAGAATACAATGAGCAGTTCTTC. It is translated as CASSQEYNEQFF.

The chain uses TRBV19 and TRBJ1-1; a possible D gene is TRBD1 (6 bases). The length of the CDR3 is 14 residues. The V end was cut by 5 bases, the J end by 1 base, with 11 bases between. In germline, CDR1 is LNHDA, CDR2 SQIVND (reference sequence). CDR3 loop: CASSPPGQNTEAFF. The DNA for the CDR3 is TGTGCCAGTAGTCCCCCGGGACAGAACACTGAAGCTTTCTTT.

The rearrangement joins TRBV5-1 to TRBJ2-7, with 8 bases lining up with TRBD1. The CDR3 is made up of 14 amino acids. J was trimmed by 4 bases and V by 3 bases; bases with no gene match: 6. Germline V gene data show CDR1 as SGHRS and CDR2 as YFSETQ. CDR3 region: CASSSDREWYEQYF. The CDR3 region has the DNA TGCGCCAGCAGCTCGGACAGGGAGTGGTACGAGCAGTACTTC.

This chain uses TRBV28 with TRBJ1-5; D ambiguous. Trimming left V 6 bases short and J 0 bases short, with 18 bases between. The CDR3 extends over 17 amino acids. From germline, CDR1 is MDHEN and CDR2 SYDVKM. CDR3 residues: CASRVRAGPYSNQPQHF. DNA of the CDR3: TGTGCCAGCAGGGTGAGGGCAGGTCCTTATAGCAATCAGCCCCAGCATTTT.

V is TRBV6-5 and J is TRBJ2-1, with 9 bases fitting TRBD2. From germline, CDR1 is MNHEY and CDR2 SVGAGI. The CDR3 consists of 14 residues. V dropped 6 bases and J dropped 2; count of bases not matched to a gene: 2. CDR3 residues: CASSIAGAYNEQFF. DNA for the CDR3: TGTGCCAGCAGCATAGCGGGGGCCTACAATGAGCAGTTCTTC.

The chain recombines TRBV19 with TRBJ2-5; TRBD2 is a possible D gene (6 bases). Trimming removed 6 bases at V and 0 bases at J, with 14 bases between. This CDR3 is built from 15 residues. Germline V gene sequence: CDR1 LNHDA, CDR2 SQIVND (reference sequence). CDR3 sequence reads: CASRAGTYDQETQYF. CDR3 DNA sequence: TGTGCCAGTAGGGCGGGGACCTACGACCAAGAGACCCAGTACTTC.

The chain uses TRBV19 and TRBJ2-1; tentative D call: TRBD2 (6 bases). Trimming took off 8 bases at V and 5 bases at J, with 19 bases between the two ends. CDR1 is LNHDA and CDR2 is SQIVND in the germline V gene (reference sequence). The CDR3 contains 15 residues. The CDR3 here is CASGYLADWNNEQFF. The DNA of the CDR3 is TGTGCCAGTGGATACTTAGCGGACTGGAACAATGAGCAGTTCTTC. The whole variable domain, remainder taken from reference TRBV19 and TRBJ2-1, is DGGITQSPKYLFRKEGQNVTLSCEQNLNHDAMYWYRQDPGQGLRLIYYSQIVNDFQKGDIAEGYSVSREKKESFPLTVTSAQKNPTAFYLCASGYLADWNNEQFFGPGTRLTVL.

V is TRBV28 and J is TRBJ2-5; 9 bases are shared with TRBD2. Germline values: CDR1 MDHEN, CDR2 SYDVKM. The CDR3 extends over 14 amino acids. V gave up 4 bases and J gave up 4 bases; unmatched junction bases: 4. The CDR3 nucleotides read TGTGCCAGCAGTTACGGCGGGGGGGGAGAGACCCAGTACTTC. Its protein product is CASSYGGGGETQYF.

This chain links TRBV7-9 with TRBJ2-2; D is unresolved. Germline V lookup: CDR1 SEHNR, CDR2 FQNEAQ (reference sequence). V was shortened by 5 bases and J by 6 bases, with 16 bases between the two germline ends. The CDR3 is made up of 15 amino acids. The CDR3 DNA reads as TGTGCCAGCAGCCCCCGACCAGGCGTCCCCGGGGAGCTGTTTTTT. Protein sequence: CASSPRPGVPGELFF.

V is TRBV5-4 and J is TRBJ1-4; D is possibly TRBD1 (6 bases). The V end was cut by 4 bases, the J end by 5 bases, with 15 bases between. The CDR3 length is 15 residues. The germline gives CDR1 SGHNT, CDR2 YYREEE (reference sequence). The CDR3 nucleotides are TGTGCCAGCAGCAGCTCAGGGGCGAGGAATGAAAAACTGTTTTTT. Residues: CASSSSGARNEKLFF. The complete variable domain, with remaining parts taken from reference TRBV5-4 and TRBJ1-4, reads ETGVTQSPTHLIKTRGQQVTLRCSSQSGHNTVSWYQQALGQGPQFIFQYYREEENGRGNFPPRFSGLQFPNYSSELNVNALELDDSALYLCASSSSGARNEKLFFGSGTQLSVL.